A selection of T cell receptor beta chains follows, all from one sample in a study of technical replicates of blood from several donors. Sequenced by immunoSEQ multiplex PCR; TCRdb stores in-frame clones only, minus some. The data contain about 61,000 clones, about 89% of them singletons. Source material: PBMCs. These receptors originate from a human donor in good health. Some clones in this sample may be carry-over from other donors' samples. CDR3s include the opening cysteine and the closing phenylalanine or tryptophan. The order of the fields is D gene, V gene, J gene, clone size, CDR3 protein, CDR3 DNA. The D gene is left open where the match is weak. Some rows mark clone size as missing; the rest say once, few, many or name a class of expanded clone.

d_gene: TRBD1
v_gene: TRBV13
j_gene: TRBJ1-3
abundance: -
CDR3aa: CASSADRADTIYF
CDR3nt: TGTGCCAGCAGCGCGGACAGGGCGGACACCATATATTTT

d_gene: TRBD1
v_gene: TRBV4-1
j_gene: TRBJ1-2
abundance: -
CDR3aa: CASSQERGLGGYTF
CDR3nt: TGCGCCAGCAGCCAAGAAAGGGGGCTGGGCGGCTACACCTTC

d_gene: -
v_gene: TRBV7-8
j_gene: TRBJ1-6
abundance: -
CDR3aa: CASSLALTYNSPLHF
CDR3nt: TGTGCCAGCAGCTTAGCTCTGACATATAATTCACCCCTCCACTTT

d_gene: -
v_gene: TRBV11-2
j_gene: TRBJ1-5
abundance: -
CDR3aa: CASSLGSNSNQPQHF
CDR3nt: TGTGCCAGCAGCTTGGGCAGCAATAGCAATCAGCCCCAGCATTTT

d_gene: -
v_gene: TRBV5-1
j_gene: TRBJ1-1
abundance: -
CDR3aa: CASSLVAGIAEAFF
CDR3nt: TGCGCCAGCAGCTTGGTGGCAGGGATCGCTGAAGCTTTCTTT

d_gene: -
v_gene: TRBV29-1
j_gene: TRBJ2-7
abundance: -
CDR3aa: CSVTVSSYEQYF
CDR3nt: TGCAGCGTGACAGTAAGCTCCTACGAGCAGTACTTC

d_gene: -
v_gene: TRBV4-1
j_gene: TRBJ1-2
abundance: -
CDR3aa: CASSQGQLLTAGNYGYTF
CDR3nt: TGCGCCAGCAGCCAAGGACAGTTACTTACCGCAGGAAACTATGGCTACACCTTC

d_gene: TRBD1
v_gene: TRBV6-1
j_gene: TRBJ2-5
abundance: -
CDR3aa: CASRETGTGAWETQYF
CDR3nt: TGTGCCAGCAGGGAAACCGGGACAGGGGCATGGGAGACCCAGTACTTC

d_gene: TRBD1
v_gene: TRBV2
j_gene: TRBJ1-5
abundance: few
CDR3aa: CASTRGSGDQPQHF
CDR3nt: TGTGCCAGCACCAGGGGGTCAGGGGACCAGCCCCAGCATTTT

d_gene: TRBD2
v_gene: TRBV6-4
j_gene: TRBJ2-1
abundance: -
CDR3aa: CASSDRSSGTYNEQFF
CDR3nt: TGTGCCAGCAGTGACCGTAGTAGCGGGACCTACAATGAGCAGTTCTTC